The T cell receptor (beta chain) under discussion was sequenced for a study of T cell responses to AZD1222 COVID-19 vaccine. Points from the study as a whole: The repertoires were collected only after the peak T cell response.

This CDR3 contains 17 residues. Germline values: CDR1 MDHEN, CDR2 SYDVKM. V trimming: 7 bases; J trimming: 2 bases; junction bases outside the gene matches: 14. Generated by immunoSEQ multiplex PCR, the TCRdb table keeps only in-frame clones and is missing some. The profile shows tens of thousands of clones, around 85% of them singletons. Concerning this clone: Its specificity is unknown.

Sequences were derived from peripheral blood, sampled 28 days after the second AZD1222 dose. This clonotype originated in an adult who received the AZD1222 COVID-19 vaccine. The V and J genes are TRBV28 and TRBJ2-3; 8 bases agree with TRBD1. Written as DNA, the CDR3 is TGTGCCAGCACCACCCCGAGGCGACAGGGGCTCACAGATACGCAGTATTTT. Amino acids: CASTTPRRQGLTDTQYF.